This entry describes one TCR beta chain. Its cognate antigen is unknown. This record belongs to a study of immune evolution from preneoplasia to lung adenocarcinoma. Clones were sequenced by immunoSEQ multiplex PCR, and TCRdb holds only the in-frame ones, with some missing. The sample includes more than 3,500 clones, roughly 88% of them seen just once. Study results and limitations: Top clone frequencies peaked in normal lung, apparently declining through invasive adenocarcinoma. Later-stage lesions appeared to have more T cells, more diversity, less clonality.

Germline CDR1 and CDR2: MGHRA and YSYEKL. The CDR3 runs 14 residues. V shed 2 bases, J shed 4 bases, and the junction held 4 bases outside the gene matches. The sequence derives from a person aged 55-79 years with lung adenocarcinoma. The material sequenced was FFPE lung adenocarcinoma in situ tissue. V is TRBV4-1 and J is TRBJ2-7, with 8 nucleotides matching TRBD1. The CDR3 bases are TGCGCCAGCAGCCAACCGGACAGGGTATACGAGCAGTACTTC. Translating gives CASSQPDRVYEQYF.